This TCR beta chain appears in the sequencing data of a study of PD-1 blockade in classical Hodgkin lymphoma. Study-wide findings and caveats: Diminished baseline TCR diversity has been reported in newly diagnosed patients relative to healthy donors.

The CDR3 loop spans 12 amino acids. Per germline, CDR1 MNHNS and CDR2 SASEGT. V gave up 2 bases and J gave up 8 bases, with 9 bases separating them. Sequenced by immunoSEQ multiplex PCR; TCRdb stores in-frame clones only, minus some. The sample contains roughly 20,000 clones, 90% of which appear only once. This clone came up a few times. Its antigen is as yet unknown. Time point denoted: newly diagnosed, previously untreated cHL patient sample. Starting with thawed PBMCs, CD4+ T cells were purified by magnetic negative selection. A comparison was provided by newly diagnosed, untreated classical Hodgkin lymphoma PBMCs.

Material: CD4+ T cells from blood. The rearrangement links TRBV6-1 to TRBJ1-2, with D unclear. This receptor was obtained from a human donor with classical Hodgkin lymphoma. In nucleotides, the CDR3 is TGTGCCAGCAGTGAAATGGGGTGGGGCTACACCTTC. Translating it yields CASSEMGWGYTF.